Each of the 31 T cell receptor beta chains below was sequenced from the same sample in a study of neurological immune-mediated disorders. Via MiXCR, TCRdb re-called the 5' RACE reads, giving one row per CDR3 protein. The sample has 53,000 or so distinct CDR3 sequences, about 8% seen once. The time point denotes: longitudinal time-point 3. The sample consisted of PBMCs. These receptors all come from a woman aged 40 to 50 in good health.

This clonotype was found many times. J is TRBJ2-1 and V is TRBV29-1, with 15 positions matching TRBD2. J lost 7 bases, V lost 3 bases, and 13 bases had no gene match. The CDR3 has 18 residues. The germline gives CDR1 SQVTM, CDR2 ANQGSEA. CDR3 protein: CSVESLGLAGGVWNEQFF. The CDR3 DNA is TGCAGCGTTGAGTCGTTAGGACTAGCGGGAGGGGTATGGAATGAGCAGTTCTTC.

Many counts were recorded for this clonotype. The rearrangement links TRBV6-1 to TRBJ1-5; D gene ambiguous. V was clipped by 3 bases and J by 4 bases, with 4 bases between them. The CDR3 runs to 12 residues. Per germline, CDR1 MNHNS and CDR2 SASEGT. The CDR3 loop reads CASSDRNQPQHF. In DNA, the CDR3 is TGTGCCAGCAGTGACAGGAATCAGCCCCAGCATTTT.

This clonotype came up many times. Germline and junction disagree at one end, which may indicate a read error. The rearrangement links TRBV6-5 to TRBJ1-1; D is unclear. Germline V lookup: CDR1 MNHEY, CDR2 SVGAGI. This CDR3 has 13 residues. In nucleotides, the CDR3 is TGTGTCAGCAGCATGCGGGATAACACTGAAGCTTTCTTT. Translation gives CVSSMRDNTEAFF.

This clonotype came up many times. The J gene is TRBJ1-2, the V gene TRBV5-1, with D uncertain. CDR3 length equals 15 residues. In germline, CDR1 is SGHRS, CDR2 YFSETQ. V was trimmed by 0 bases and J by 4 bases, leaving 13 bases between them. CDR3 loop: CASSLAAGSTYGYTF. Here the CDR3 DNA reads TGCGCCAGCAGCTTGGCGGCGGGGTCGACCTATGGCTACACCTTC.

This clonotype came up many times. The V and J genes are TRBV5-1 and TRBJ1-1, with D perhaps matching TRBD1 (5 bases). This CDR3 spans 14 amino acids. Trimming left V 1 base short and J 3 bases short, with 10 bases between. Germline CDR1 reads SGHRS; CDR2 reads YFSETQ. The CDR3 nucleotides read TGCGCCAGCAGCTTGTTGGGGGAGGACACTGAAGCTTTCTTT. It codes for CASSLLGEDTEAFF.

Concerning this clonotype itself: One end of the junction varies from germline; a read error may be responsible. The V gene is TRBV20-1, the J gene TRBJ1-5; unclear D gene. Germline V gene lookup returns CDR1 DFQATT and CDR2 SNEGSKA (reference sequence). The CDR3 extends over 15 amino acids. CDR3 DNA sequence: TGCAGTGCTAGAGATTATCGGACTACCAATCGGCCCCAGCATTTT. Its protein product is CSARDYRTTNRPQHF.

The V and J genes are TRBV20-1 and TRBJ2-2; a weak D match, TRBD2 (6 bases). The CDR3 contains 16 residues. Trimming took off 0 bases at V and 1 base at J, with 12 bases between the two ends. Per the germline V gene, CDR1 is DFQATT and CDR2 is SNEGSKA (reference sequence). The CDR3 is CSARDEGAGNTGELFF. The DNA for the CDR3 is TGCAGTGCTAGAGATGAGGGAGCGGGGAACACCGGGGAGCTGTTTTTT.

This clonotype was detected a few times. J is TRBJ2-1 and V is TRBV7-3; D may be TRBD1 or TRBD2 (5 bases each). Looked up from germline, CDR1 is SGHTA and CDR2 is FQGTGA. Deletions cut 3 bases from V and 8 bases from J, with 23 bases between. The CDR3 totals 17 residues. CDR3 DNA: TGTGCCAGCAGCTTTGATGGGTCAAGCCCCTGGGACGATGAGCAGTTCTTC. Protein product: CASSFDGSSPWDDEQFF.

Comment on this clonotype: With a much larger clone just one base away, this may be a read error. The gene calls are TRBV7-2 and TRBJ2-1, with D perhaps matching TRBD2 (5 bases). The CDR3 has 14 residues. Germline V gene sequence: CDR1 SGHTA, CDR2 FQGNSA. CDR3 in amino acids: CASSLTRRYDEQLF. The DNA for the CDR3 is TGTGCCAGCAGCTTAACTAGAAGGTACGATGAGCAGTTATTC.

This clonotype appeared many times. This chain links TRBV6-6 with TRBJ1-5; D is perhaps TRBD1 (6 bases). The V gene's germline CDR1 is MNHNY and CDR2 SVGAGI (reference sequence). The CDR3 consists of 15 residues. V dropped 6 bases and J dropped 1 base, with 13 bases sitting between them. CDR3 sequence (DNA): TGTGCCAGCAGCCTAACAGGGCGAAGCAATCAGCCCCAGCATTTT. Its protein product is CASSLTGRSNQPQHF.

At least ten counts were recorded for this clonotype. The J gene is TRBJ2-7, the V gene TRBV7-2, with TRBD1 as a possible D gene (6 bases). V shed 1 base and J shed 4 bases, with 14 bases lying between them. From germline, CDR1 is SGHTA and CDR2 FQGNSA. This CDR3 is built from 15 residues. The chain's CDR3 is CASSLEATGLYEQYF. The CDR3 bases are TGTGCCAGCAGCTTAGAAGCGACAGGCTTATACGAGCAGTACTTC.

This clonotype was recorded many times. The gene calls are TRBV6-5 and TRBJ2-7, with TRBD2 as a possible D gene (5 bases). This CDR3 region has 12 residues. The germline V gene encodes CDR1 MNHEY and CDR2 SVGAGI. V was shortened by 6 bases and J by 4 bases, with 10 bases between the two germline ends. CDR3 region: CASRTEGYEQYF. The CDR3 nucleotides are TGTGCCAGCAGGACCGAGGGTTACGAGCAGTACTTC.

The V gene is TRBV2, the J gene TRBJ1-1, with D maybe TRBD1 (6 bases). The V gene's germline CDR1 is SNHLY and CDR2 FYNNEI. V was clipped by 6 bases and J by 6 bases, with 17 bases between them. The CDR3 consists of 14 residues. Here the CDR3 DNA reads TGTGCCAGCAGCTTGGGAGGGGGGGGCGCTGAAGCTTTCTTT. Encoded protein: CASSLGGGGAEAFF.

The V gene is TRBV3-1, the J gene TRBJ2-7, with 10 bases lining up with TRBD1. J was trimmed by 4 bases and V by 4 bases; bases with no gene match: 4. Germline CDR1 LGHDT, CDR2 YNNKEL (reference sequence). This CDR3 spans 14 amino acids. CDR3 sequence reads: CASSPDRGQYEQYF. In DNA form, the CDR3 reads TGTGCCAGCAGCCCTGACAGGGGGCAATACGAGCAGTACTTC.

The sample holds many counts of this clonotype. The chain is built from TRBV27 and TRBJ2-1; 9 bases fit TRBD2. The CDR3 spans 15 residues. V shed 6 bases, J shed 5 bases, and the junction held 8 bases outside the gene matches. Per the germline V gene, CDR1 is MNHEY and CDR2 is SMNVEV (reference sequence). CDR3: CASSLWTSEHNEQFF. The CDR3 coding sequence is TGTGCCAGCAGCCTCTGGACTAGCGAACACAATGAGCAGTTCTTC.

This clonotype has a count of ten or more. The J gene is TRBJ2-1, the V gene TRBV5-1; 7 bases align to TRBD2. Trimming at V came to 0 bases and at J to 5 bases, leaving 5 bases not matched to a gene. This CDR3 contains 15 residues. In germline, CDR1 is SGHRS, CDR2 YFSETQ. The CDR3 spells CASSLGGSGDNEQFF. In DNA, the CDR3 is TGCGCCAGCAGCTTGGGAGGGAGCGGGGACAATGAGCAGTTCTTC.

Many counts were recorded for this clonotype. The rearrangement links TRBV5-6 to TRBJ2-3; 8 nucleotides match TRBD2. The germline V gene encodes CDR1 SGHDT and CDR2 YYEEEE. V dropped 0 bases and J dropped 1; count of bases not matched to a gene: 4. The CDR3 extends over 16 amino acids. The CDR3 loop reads CASSLDSGTGTDTQYF. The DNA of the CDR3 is TGTGCCAGCAGCTTGGATAGCGGGACTGGCACAGATACGCAGTATTTT.

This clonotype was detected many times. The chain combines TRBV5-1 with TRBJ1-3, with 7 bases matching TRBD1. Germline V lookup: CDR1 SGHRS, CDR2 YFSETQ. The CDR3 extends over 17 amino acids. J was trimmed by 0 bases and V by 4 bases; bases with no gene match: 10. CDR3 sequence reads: CASSKGDSLYSGNTIYF. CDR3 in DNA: TGCGCCAGCAGCAAGGGGGACAGCTTATACTCTGGAAACACCATATATTTT.

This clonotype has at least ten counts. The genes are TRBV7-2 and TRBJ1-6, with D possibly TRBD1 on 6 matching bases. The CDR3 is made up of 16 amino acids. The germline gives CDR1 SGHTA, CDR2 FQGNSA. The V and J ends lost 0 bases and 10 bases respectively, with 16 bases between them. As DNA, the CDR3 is TGTGCCAGCAGCTTAGCAATCCGGGGGGCAGGATCACCCCTCCACTTT. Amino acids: CASSLAIRGAGSPLHF. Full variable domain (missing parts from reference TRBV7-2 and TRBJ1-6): GAGVSQSPSNKVTEKGKDVELRCDPISGHTALYWYRQSLGQGLEFLIYFQGNSAPDKSGLPSDRFSAERTGGSVSTLTIQRTQQEDSAVYLCASSLAIRGAGSPLHFGNGTRLTVT.

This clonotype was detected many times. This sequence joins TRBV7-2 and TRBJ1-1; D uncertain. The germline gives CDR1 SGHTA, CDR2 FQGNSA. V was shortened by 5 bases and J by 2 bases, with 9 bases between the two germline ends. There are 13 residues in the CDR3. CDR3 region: CASSPHANTEAFF. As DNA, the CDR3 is TGTGCCAGCAGCCCGCATGCAAACACTGAAGCTTTCTTT.

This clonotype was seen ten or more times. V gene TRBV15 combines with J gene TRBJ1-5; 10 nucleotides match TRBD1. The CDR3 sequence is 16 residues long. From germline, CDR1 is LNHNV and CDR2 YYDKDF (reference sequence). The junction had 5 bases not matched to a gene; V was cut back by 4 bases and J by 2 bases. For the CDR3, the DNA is TGTGCCACCAGCACATATGGGACAGGGGGCAATCAGCCCCAGCATTTT. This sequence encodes CATSTYGTGGNQPQHF.

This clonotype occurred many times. The CDR3 sequence is CSALEQGAPYQETQYF. CDR3 nucleotides: TGCAGTGCCCTTGAACAGGGTGCCCCTTACCAAGAGACCCAGTACTTC. The chain carries TRBV20-1 and TRBJ2-5, with D perhaps matching TRBD1 (6 bases). The CDR3 extends over 16 amino acids. Germline-derived CDR1 and CDR2 are DFQATT and SNEGSKA (reference sequence). Deletions cut 6 bases from V and 0 bases from J, with 20 bases between.

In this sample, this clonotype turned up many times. CDR3 residues: CAIRAGVALRETQYF. The CDR3 nucleotides are TGTGCCATCAGGGCCGGGGTAGCGTTAAGAGAGACCCAGTACTTC. This chain uses TRBV10-3 with TRBJ2-5; TRBD2 is a possible D gene (5 bases). The V end was cut by 6 bases, the J end by 4 bases, with 18 bases between. CDR3 length: 15 amino acids. Germline V gives CDR1 ENHRY, CDR2 SYGVKD.

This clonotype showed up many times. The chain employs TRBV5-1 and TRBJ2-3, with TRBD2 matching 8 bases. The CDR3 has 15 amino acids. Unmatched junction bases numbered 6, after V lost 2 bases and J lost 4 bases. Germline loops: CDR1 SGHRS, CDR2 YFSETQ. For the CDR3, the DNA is TGCGCCAGCAGCTTAAACGGGGGGGCAGCAGATACGCAGTATTTT. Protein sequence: CASSLNGGAADTQYF.

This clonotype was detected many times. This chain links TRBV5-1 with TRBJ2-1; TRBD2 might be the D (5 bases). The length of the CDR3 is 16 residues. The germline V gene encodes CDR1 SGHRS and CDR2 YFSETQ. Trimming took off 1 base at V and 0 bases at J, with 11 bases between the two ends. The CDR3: CASSLSSGSSYNEQFF. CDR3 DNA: TGCGCCAGCAGCTTGTCCAGCGGTAGCTCCTACAATGAGCAGTTCTTC.

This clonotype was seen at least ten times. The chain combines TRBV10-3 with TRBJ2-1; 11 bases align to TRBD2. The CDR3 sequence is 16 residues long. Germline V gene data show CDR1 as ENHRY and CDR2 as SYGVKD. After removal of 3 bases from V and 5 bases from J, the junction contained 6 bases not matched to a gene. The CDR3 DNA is TGTGCCATCAGTGACCTAGCGGGAGGAATCAACAATGAGCAGTTCTTC. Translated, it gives CAISDLAGGINNEQFF.

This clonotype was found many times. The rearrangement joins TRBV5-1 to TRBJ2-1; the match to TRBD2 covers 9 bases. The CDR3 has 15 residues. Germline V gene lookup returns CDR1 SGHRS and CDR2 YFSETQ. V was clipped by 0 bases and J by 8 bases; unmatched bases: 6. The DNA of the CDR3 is TGCGCCAGCAGCTTGGGCGCGGGAGGGCCAGATGAGCAGTTCTTC. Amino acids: CASSLGAGGPDEQFF.

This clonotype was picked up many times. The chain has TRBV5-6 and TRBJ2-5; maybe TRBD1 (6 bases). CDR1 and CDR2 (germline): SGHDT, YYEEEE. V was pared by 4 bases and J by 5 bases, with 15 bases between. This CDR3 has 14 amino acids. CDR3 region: CASSVGQLGETQYF. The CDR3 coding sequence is TGTGCCAGCAGCGTGGGACAACTGGGGGAGACCCAGTACTTC.

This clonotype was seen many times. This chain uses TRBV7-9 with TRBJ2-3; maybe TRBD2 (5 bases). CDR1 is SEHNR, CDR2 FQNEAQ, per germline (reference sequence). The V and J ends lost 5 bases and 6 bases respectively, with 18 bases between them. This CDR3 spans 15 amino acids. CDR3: CASSTDSSPVDTQYF. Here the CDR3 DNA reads TGTGCCAGCAGCACAGATTCTAGCCCGGTGGATACGCAGTATTTT.

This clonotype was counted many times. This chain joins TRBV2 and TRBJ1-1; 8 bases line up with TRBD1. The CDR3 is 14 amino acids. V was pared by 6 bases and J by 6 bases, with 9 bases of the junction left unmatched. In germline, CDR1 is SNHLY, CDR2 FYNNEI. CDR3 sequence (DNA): TGTGCCAGCAGGCAGGGGGCCGGGAGCGCTGAAGCTTTCTTT. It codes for CASRQGAGSAEAFF.

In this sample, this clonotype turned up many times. CDR3 sequence (DNA): TGTGCCAGCAGCCTGCGACTAGCGGGGGGGGTTAAGAACACCGGGGAGCTGTTTTTT. Encoded protein: CASSLRLAGGVKNTGELFF. J is TRBJ2-2 and V is TRBV3-1; 14 nucleotides match TRBD2. With V trimmed by 4 bases and J by 1 base, 8 bases remained unmatched. The CDR3 is made up of 19 amino acids. Germline CDR1 LGHDT, CDR2 YNNKEL (reference sequence).